These 28 T cell receptor beta chains were all obtained from the same sample, sequenced in a study of blood T cell repertoires in COVID-19. Produced via immunoSEQ multiplex PCR; TCRdb's table is partial and in-frame only. This sample has about 83,000 clones, with more than 75% found just once. The specimen sequenced was peripheral blood. The receptors were gathered from an older man with active or convalescent COVID-19.

The CDR3 DNA reads TGTGCCAGCAGTTACTCGGGTAGCGGGGTACTCTACAATGAGCAGTTCTTC. It encodes CASSYSGSGVLYNEQFF. V gene TRBV6-2 or TRBV6-3 combines with J gene TRBJ2-1, with TRBD2 matching over 8 bases. After removal of 0 bases from V and 3 bases from J, the junction contained 7 bases not matched to a gene. The CDR3 is 17 residues long. CDR1 is MNHEY, CDR2 SVGEGT, per germline.

The chain has TRBV28 and TRBJ2-1, with TRBD2 matching 7 bases. Germline CDR1 and CDR2: MDHEN and SYDVKM. Trimming at V came to 6 bases and at J to 8 bases, leaving 7 bases not matched to a gene. The CDR3 is 13 residues long. The CDR3, as DNA: TGTGCCAGCAGGACGGGAGGTTGGGATGAGCAGTTCTTC. It yields the protein CASRTGGWDEQFF.

This clone was seen once. This rearrangement joins TRBV3-1 (or the pseudogene TRBV3-2) to TRBJ1-2, with TRBD1 matching 11 bases. Germline assignment: CDR1 LGHDT and CDR2 YNNKEL (reference sequence). This CDR3 comprises 18 residues. J lost 8 bases, V lost 0 bases, and 14 bases had no gene match. CDR3 in DNA: TGTGCCAGCAGCCAAGATTATATTAGGGACAGGGGGTTTTACGGCTACACCTTC. Protein product: CASSQDYIRDRGFYGYTF.

The chain couples TRBV10-2 to TRBJ1-5, with TRBD1 matching 7 bases. After removal of 3 bases from V and 7 bases from J, the junction contained 0 bases not matched to a gene. CDR1 is WSHSY and CDR2 is SAAADI in the germline V gene. CDR3 size: 12 residues. CDR3 DNA sequence: TGCGCCAGCAGTGACAGGGGGCAGCCCCAGCATTTT. This gives the protein CASSDRGQPQHF.

This rearrangement joins TRBV21-1 to TRBJ2-7; the table's D call of TRBD2 was not tested on the DNA. TRBV21-1 is annotated as a pseudogene. The CDR3 spans 16 residues. CDR3 coding DNA: TGTGCCAGCAGCAAGGAGCCGGCTGTCAGCTCCTACGAGCAGTACGTC. This gives the protein CASSKEPAVSSYEQYV.

This sequence joins TRBV6-6 and TRBJ1-3; weak D call: TRBD1 (6 bases). The germline V and J ends were trimmed by 8 bases and 4 bases, with 21 bases remaining between them. The CDR3 covers 16 residues. CDR1 and CDR2 from the germline V gene are MNHNY and SVGAGI (reference sequence). CDR3 protein: CASFTGGGASGNTIYF. The DNA of the CDR3 is TGTGCCAGCTTTACCGGGGGGGGCGCCTCGGGAAACACCATATATTTT.

This rearrangement joins TRBV28 to TRBJ1-5, with TRBD1 identical over 8 bases. J lost 6 bases, V lost 6 bases, and 10 bases had no gene match. CDR1 is MDHEN, CDR2 SYDVKM, per germline. The CDR3 loop spans 15 amino acids. Here the CDR3 reads CASRVPQGAGQPQHF. CDR3 in DNA: TGTGCCAGCAGGGTTCCCCAGGGGGCTGGTCAGCCCCAGCATTTT.

This chain uses TRBV5-1 with TRBJ2-3, with 12 bases identical to TRBD2. Germline CDR1 SGHRS, CDR2 YFSETQ. The J segment lost 5 bases and the V segment lost 1 base, leaving 8 bases of the junction unmatched. This CDR3 region has 17 residues. For the CDR3, the DNA is TGCGCCAGCAGCTTGACTAGCGGGGGGAAATTTGGAGATACGCAGTATTTT. It specifies CASSLTSGGKFGDTQYF.

The chain has TRBV19 and TRBJ1-6; no reliable D call. The CDR3 has 13 amino acids. Trimming took off 5 bases at V and 8 bases at J, with 10 bases between the two ends. CDR1 is LNHDA, CDR2 SQIVND, per germline (reference sequence). The CDR3 protein is CASSAGPDSPLHF. The CDR3 DNA sequence: TGTGCCAGTAGTGCGGGTCCGGATTCACCCCTCCACTTT. Full variable domain (rest looked up from reference TRBV19 and TRBJ1-6): DGGITQSPKYLFRKEGQNVTLSCEQNLNHDAMYWYRQDPGQGLRLIYYSQIVNDFQKGDIAEGYSVSREKKESFPLTVTSAQKNPTAFYLCASSAGPDSPLHFGNGTRLTVT.

The chain recombines TRBV18 with TRBJ1-3; no clear D gene. There are 15 residues in the CDR3. In germline, CDR1 is KGHSH, CDR2 LQKENI. V lost 0 bases, J lost 4 bases, and 10 bases lay in between. CDR3 amino acids: CASSPPLVAGNTIYF. CDR3 coding DNA: TGTGCCAGCTCACCACCGCTGGTGGCCGGAAACACCATATATTTT.

This chain joins TRBV19 and TRBJ1-5, with 7 bases lining up with TRBD1. With 0 bases clipped from V and 5 bases from J, the junction kept 4 bases outside the gene matches. From germline, CDR1 is LNHDA and CDR2 SQIVND (reference sequence). The CDR3 spans 15 residues. The CDR3 nucleotides are TGTGCCAGTAGTATAGAACACACAGGGGATCAGCCCCAGCATTTT. Its translation: CASSIEHTGDQPQHF.

The V call is TRBV2, the J call TRBJ1-3; D possibly corresponds to TRBD1 (5 bases). V lost 1 base, J lost 0 bases, and 13 bases lay in between. Germline V gene lookup returns CDR1 SNHLY and CDR2 FYNNEI. The CDR3 has 17 amino acids. CDR3 protein: CASSEVAGLPSGNTIYF. In DNA form, the CDR3 reads TGTGCCAGCAGTGAAGTGGCGGGACTGCCCTCTGGAAACACCATATATTTT.

The chain recombines TRBV7-9 with TRBJ2-7, with 7 nucleotides matching TRBD1. The J segment lost 2 bases and the V segment lost 5 bases, leaving 6 bases of the junction unmatched. This CDR3 comprises 14 residues. Germline lookup yields CDR1 SEHNR and CDR2 FQNEAQ (reference sequence). The CDR3 DNA follows: TGTGCCAGCAGCCGCCGGACAGGAGCCTACGAGCAGTACGTC. As protein: CASSRRTGAYEQYV.

The chain couples TRBV11-2 to TRBJ2-3; D possibly corresponds to TRBD1 (5 bases). CDR3 length equals 15 residues. V was pared by 2 bases and J by 1 base, with 10 bases between. CDR1 and CDR2 from the germline V gene are SGHAT and FQNNGV. CDR3 nucleotides: TGTGCCAGCAGCTTATTGGGGCAGGGCACAGATACGCAGTATTTT. Translated, it gives CASSLLGQGTDTQYF.

The chain combines TRBV3-1 (or the pseudogene TRBV3-2) with TRBJ2-3; 8 nucleotides align to TRBD1. The J segment lost 2 bases and the V segment lost 3 bases, leaving 4 bases of the junction unmatched. This CDR3 spans 15 amino acids. Germline CDR1 is LGHDT and CDR2 is YNNKEL (reference sequence). In DNA, the CDR3 is TGTGCCAGCAGCCAGCCGGGACAGGCCACAGATACGCAGTATTTT. Protein product: CASSQPGQATDTQYF.

The rearrangement joins TRBV2 to TRBJ1-4; TRBD1 agrees at 11 bases. Trimming removed 3 bases from V and 7 bases from J; junction bases left unmatched: 4. The germline V gene encodes CDR1 SNHLY and CDR2 FYNNEI. The CDR3 is 15 amino acids. Written as DNA, the CDR3 is TGTGCCAGCAGTGAGTGGGGGACAGGGGGTGAAAAACTGTTTTTT. Translated: CASSEWGTGGEKLFF.

J is TRBJ1-6 and V is TRBV10-3; 8 bases agree with TRBD1. Germline CDR1 reads ENHRY; CDR2 reads SYGVKD. Trimming cost V 4 bases and J 7 bases; bases outside gene matches: 6. CDR3 length: 15 residues. The CDR3 loop reads CAISADDRGNSPLHF. The CDR3 nucleotides are TGTGCCATCAGTGCCGACGACAGGGGCAATTCACCCCTCCACTTT.

The rearrangement uses TRBV29-1 and TRBJ2-3, with 9 bases identical to TRBD2. Germline V gene lookup returns CDR1 SQVTM and CDR2 ANQGSEA. J lost 3 bases, V lost 6 bases, and 1 base had no gene match. This CDR3 is 12 amino acids long. The CDR3 loop is CSVAGGTDTQYF. The CDR3 nucleotides are TGCAGCGTAGCGGGGGGTACAGATACGCAGTATTTT.

J is TRBJ2-1 and V is TRBV6-5, with 7 nucleotides matching TRBD1. The germline gives CDR1 MNHEY, CDR2 SVGAGI. The CDR3 extends over 14 amino acids. Losses at the gene ends were 6 bases for V and 3 bases for J; bases not matched to a gene: 5. The chain's CDR3 is CASSRTGYYNEQFF. CDR3 nucleotides: TGTGCCAGCAGCCGGACAGGATACTACAATGAGCAGTTCTTC.

V and J are TRBV5-4 and TRBJ2-5, with D maybe TRBD1 (5 bases). V was clipped by 1 base and J by 3 bases, with 7 bases between them. The germline CDR1 and CDR2 sequences are SGHNT and YYREEE (reference sequence). The CDR3 is made up of 13 amino acids. The CDR3: CASSLQGEETQYF. DNA of the CDR3: TGTGCCAGCAGCTTGCAAGGGGAAGAGACCCAGTACTTC.

This clone was picked up a small number of times. This chain's CDR3 is CASSLHRSSYNEQFF. In DNA, the CDR3 is TGTGCCAGCAGTTTACACAGGAGCTCCTACAATGAGCAGTTCTTC. The chain uses TRBV6-9 and TRBJ2-1, with D maybe TRBD1 (5 bases). Trimming shortened V by 4 bases and J by 0 bases, and 10 bases separated the two germline ends. This CDR3 is built from 15 residues. Germline CDR1 and CDR2: MNHGY and SVAAGI.

The rearrangement joins TRBV25-1 to TRBJ1-5; TRBD1 matches at 7 bases. CDR1 and CDR2 from the germline V gene are MGHDK and SYGVNS. With 4 bases clipped from V and 5 bases from J, the junction kept 5 bases outside the gene matches. The CDR3 contains 14 residues. In DNA, the CDR3 is TGTGCCAGCAGTGGAACAGGGGTGCATCAGCCCCAGCATTTT. Encoded protein: CASSGTGVHQPQHF. The full variable domain, completed using reference TRBV25-1 and TRBJ1-5, is EADIYQTPRYLVIGTGKKITLECSQTMGHDKMYWYQQDPGMELHLIHYSYGVNSTEKGDLSSESTVSRIRTEHFPLTLESARPSHTSQYLCASSGTGVHQPQHFGDGTRLSIL.

The chain links TRBV10-2 to TRBJ2-7; D call uncertain. Germline CDR1 reads WSHSY; CDR2 reads SAAADI. CDR3 size: 13 residues. V was clipped by 4 bases and J by 0 bases, with 7 bases between them. DNA for the CDR3: TGCGCCAGCAGTGCAGGCAGCTCCTACGAGCAGTACGTC. The encoded protein is CASSAGSSYEQYV.

The chain combines TRBV5-1 with TRBJ2-3, with D possibly TRBD2 on 5 matching bases. Trimming stripped 6 bases from V and 3 bases from J, with 23 bases between. The CDR3 runs 17 residues. Germline CDR1 SGHRS, CDR2 YFSETQ. CDR3 loop: CASNRGDYRGSTDTQYF. The CDR3 DNA follows: TGCGCCAGCAACCGGGGAGACTACCGAGGGTCGACAGATACGCAGTATTTT.

This sequence joins TRBV5-4 and TRBJ1-2, with 7 bases lining up with TRBD1. V lost 4 bases to trimming and J lost 3 bases; unmatched junction nucleotides: 3. The CDR3 totals 13 residues. CDR1 and CDR2 (germline): SGHNT, YYREEE (reference sequence). The DNA for the CDR3 is TGTGCCAGCAGCACTGGACAGGACTATGGCTACACCTTC. Its protein product is CASSTGQDYGYTF.

This rearrangement joins TRBV5-1 to TRBJ1-6; tentative D call: TRBD1 (6 bases). Germline V lookup: CDR1 SGHRS, CDR2 YFSETQ. V lost 3 bases and J 13 bases, leaving 17 bases between the germline ends. The CDR3 contains 14 residues. CDR3 nucleotide sequence: TGCGCCAGCAGCTCAACAGGGCCCACTCTGCCCCTCCACTTT. Its translation: CASSSTGPTLPLHF.

The rearrangement uses TRBV30 and TRBJ1-3; possibly TRBD1 for D (6 bases). Germline loops: CDR1 GTSNPN, CDR2 SVGIG (reference sequence). This CDR3 has 15 amino acids. Trimming cost V 2 bases and J 0 bases, with 11 bases left between them. The CDR3 DNA sequence: TGTGCCTGGAGTAGGCAGGGGAGCTCTGGAAACACCATATATTTT. It specifies CAWSRQGSSGNTIYF.

This rearrangement joins TRBV18 to TRBJ1-3, with 8 bases fitting TRBD1. V was pared by 3 bases and J by 3 bases, with 4 bases of the junction left unmatched. Germline V CDR1 and CDR2: KGHSH, LQKENI. CDR3 size: 15 residues. In nucleotides, the CDR3 is TGTGCCAGCTCACCTCAGGGGGCTTATGGAAACACCATATATTTT. Protein sequence: CASSPQGAYGNTIYF.